The 15 T cell receptor beta chains below all came from one sample that was sequenced in a study of blood T cell repertoires in COVID-19. TCRdb keeps only in-frame clones here, not all; method: immunoSEQ multiplex PCR. The table shows about 110,000 clones, with roughly nine tenths occurring only once. Sequencing input: peripheral blood. These TCRs come from a man aged 35-49 years with active or convalescent COVID-19.

The J gene is TRBJ1-2, the V gene TRBV6-5, with D hard to call. CDR3 length equals 15 residues. Germline CDR1 and CDR2: MNHEY and SVGAGI. The ends were cut back, 8 bases at V and 6 bases at J, with 22 bases in the middle. DNA of the CDR3: TGTGCCAGCGGCTCCCCGACGGTAACGGGGAATGGCTACACCTTC. Its translation: CASGSPTVTGNGYTF.

The V and J genes are TRBV10-3 and TRBJ2-1; D not resolved. Germline assignment: CDR1 ENHRY and CDR2 SYGVKD. Deletions cut 8 bases from V and 5 bases from J, with 13 bases between. The CDR3 totals 13 residues. CDR3 nucleotides: TGTGCCATCGGAGACCCTAATAACAATGAGCAGTTCTTC. Translation: CAIGDPNNNEQFF.

The V call is TRBV4-1, the J call TRBJ1-4; 8 nucleotides align to TRBD1. After removal of 6 bases from V and 2 bases from J, the junction contained 2 bases not matched to a gene. Germline CDR1 MGHRA, CDR2 YSYEKL. The CDR3 length is 14 residues. The CDR3 nucleotides are TGCGCCAGCAGACGGACAGGGACTAATGAAAAACTGTTTTTT. Amino acids: CASRRTGTNEKLFF.

CDR3 in amino acids: CASSLGQGPSMHEKLFF. The CDR3 DNA reads TGCGCCAGCAGCTTGGGACAGGGCCCTTCTATGCACGAAAAACTGTTTTTT. The chain uses TRBV5-1 and TRBJ1-4; 7 positions agree with TRBD1. V shed 0 bases, J shed 8 bases, and the junction held 13 bases outside the gene matches. The CDR3 is made up of 17 amino acids. Germline V gene sequence: CDR1 SGHRS, CDR2 YFSETQ.

The DNA for the CDR3 is TGTGCCAGCAGCTTGTATCACCAACTAGAGACCCAGTACTTC. Residues: CASSLYHQLETQYF. The gene calls are TRBV5-5 and TRBJ2-5, with unresolved D. Trimming stripped 1 base from V and 4 bases from J, with 11 bases between. The germline V gene encodes CDR1 SGHKS and CDR2 YYEKEE (reference sequence). The length of the CDR3 is 14 residues.

V gene TRBV6-1 combines with J gene TRBJ2-3, with 11 bases fitting TRBD2. The V and J ends lost 2 bases and 0 bases, in that order; junction bases with no gene match: 1. Looked up from germline, CDR1 is MNHNS and CDR2 is SASEGT. The CDR3 consists of 16 residues. CDR3 residues: CASSETSGGSTDTQYF. The CDR3 DNA is TGTGCCAGCAGTGAAACTAGCGGGGGTAGCACAGATACGCAGTATTTT.

J is TRBJ2-7 and V is TRBV4-3; 11 bases are a match to TRBD1. Germline V gene data show CDR1 as LGHNA and CDR2 as YSLEER. The junction had 4 bases not matched to a gene; V was cut back by 0 bases and J by 3 bases. CDR3 size: 16 residues. The CDR3 here is CASSQDRTGGLYEQYF. CDR3 bases: TGCGCCAGCAGCCAAGATAGGACAGGGGGCCTCTACGAGCAGTACTTC.

This chain uses TRBV18 with TRBJ2-1; unclear D gene. The germline V gene encodes CDR1 KGHSH and CDR2 LQKENI. Trimming removed 0 bases from V and 12 bases from J, with 12 bases in between. This CDR3 is 13 amino acids long. The CDR3 spells CASSPPVLRGQFF. The CDR3 region has the DNA TGTGCCAGCTCACCACCGGTCCTACGAGGGCAGTTCTTC.

V gene TRBV30 combines with J gene TRBJ1-4; D is uncertain. The V end lost 2 bases, the J end lost 8 bases, and 12 bases lay between the germline ends. CDR1 is GTSNPN and CDR2 is SVGIG in the germline V gene (reference sequence). This CDR3 has 13 amino acids. The CDR3: CAWSPGASEKLFF. CDR3 sequence (DNA): TGTGCCTGGAGTCCAGGTGCGAGCGAAAAACTGTTTTTT.

CDR3 sequence reads: CASSFYRDKSYGYTF. CDR3 bases: TGTGCCAGCAGTTTTTACAGGGATAAGTCCTATGGCTACACCTTC. This chain connects TRBV28 to TRBJ1-2; a weak D match, TRBD1 (6 bases). Trimming took off 3 bases at V and 4 bases at J, with 15 bases between the two ends. Germline assignment: CDR1 MDHEN and CDR2 SYDVKM. The length of the CDR3 is 15 residues.

The J gene is TRBJ2-3, the V gene TRBV18, with 7 bases that match TRBD2. Per the germline V gene, CDR1 is KGHSH and CDR2 is LQKENI. With V trimmed by 3 bases and J by 0 bases, 3 bases remained unmatched. The CDR3 sequence is 15 residues long. The CDR3 DNA reads TGTGCCAGCTCACCTCTAGCGGATAGCACAGATACGCAGTATTTT. Its translation: CASSPLADSTDTQYF.

Only a few counts were recorded for this clone. This sample also contains other DNA sequences that code for the same CDR3. This chain links TRBV28 with TRBJ1-5; no reliable D call. Germline-derived CDR1 and CDR2 are MDHEN and SYDVKM. The CDR3 sequence is 11 residues long. The V end lost 3 bases, the J end lost 6 bases, and 3 bases lay between the germline ends. Here the CDR3 reads CASSFGQPQHF. CDR3 in DNA: TGTGCCAGCAGTTTCGGTCAGCCCCAGCATTTT.

V gene TRBV2 combines with J gene TRBJ1-5; D perhaps matches TRBD1 (6 bases). The CDR3 length is 15 residues. In germline, CDR1 is SNHLY, CDR2 FYNNEI. Between the trimmed V and J ends, which lost 1 base and 7 bases, there was a span of 14 bases. The CDR3 loop reads CASSEVLGAGQPQHF. The CDR3 DNA reads as TGTGCCAGCAGTGAAGTGCTGGGGGCGGGCCAGCCCCAGCATTTT.

The chain couples TRBV7-9 to TRBJ1-2, with a possible D match to TRBD1 (5 bases). The germline V gene has CDR1 SEHNR and CDR2 FQNEAQ (reference sequence). This CDR3 is 11 amino acids long. Trimming left V 5 bases short and J 8 bases short, with 9 bases between. The CDR3 DNA reads as TGTGCCAGCAGCGCGACAGAAGGCTACACCTTC. Amino acids: CASSATEGYTF. Full variable domain (remainder filled in from reference TRBV7-9 and TRBJ1-2): DTGVSQNPRHKITKRGQNVTFRCDPISEHNRLYWYRQTLGQGPEFLTYFQNEAQLEKSRLLSDRFSAERPKGSFSTLEIQRTEQGDSAMYLCASSATEGYTFGSGTRLTVV.

V is TRBV9 and J is TRBJ2-3, with D possibly TRBD2 on 6 matching bases. Per the germline V gene, CDR1 is SGDLS and CDR2 is YYNGEE. Trimming took 6 bases from V and 1 from J, leaving 18 bases between them. The CDR3 runs to 16 residues. DNA for the CDR3: TGTGCCAGCACCGAGGCAGTGGCTAGCGGCACAGATACGCAGTATTTT. Translated: CASTEAVASGTDTQYF.